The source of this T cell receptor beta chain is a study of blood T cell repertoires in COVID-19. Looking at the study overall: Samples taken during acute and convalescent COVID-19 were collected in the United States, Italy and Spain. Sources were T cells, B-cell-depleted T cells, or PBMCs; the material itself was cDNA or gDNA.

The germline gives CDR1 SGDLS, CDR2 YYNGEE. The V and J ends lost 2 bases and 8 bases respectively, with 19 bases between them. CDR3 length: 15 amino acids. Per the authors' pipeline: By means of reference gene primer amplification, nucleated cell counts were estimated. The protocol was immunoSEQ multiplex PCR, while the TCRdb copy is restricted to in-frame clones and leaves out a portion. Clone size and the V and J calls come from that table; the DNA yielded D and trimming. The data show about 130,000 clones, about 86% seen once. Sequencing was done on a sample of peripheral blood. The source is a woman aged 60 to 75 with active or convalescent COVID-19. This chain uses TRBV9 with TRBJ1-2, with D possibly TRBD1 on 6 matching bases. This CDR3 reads CASSVSDRRASGYTF. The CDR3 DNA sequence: TGTGCCAGCAGCGTTTCGGACAGAAGGGCTAGCGGCTACACCTTC.